The entry below describes one TCR beta chain. Trimming took 2 bases from V and 2 from J, leaving 11 bases between them. This CDR3 spans 14 amino acids. Germline V gene sequence: CDR1 SGHDT, CDR2 YYEEEE. The data originate from a study of T cells after yellow fever vaccination. General observations from the study: Weaker overall, the secondary response nonetheless peaked faster (day 5 versus 15).

In making TCR cDNA, 5'RACE template switching added a universal primer site and UMIs to it. Using its own MiXCR run on the 5' RACE reads, TCRdb lists one record per CDR3 protein. The data contain tens of thousands of distinct CDR3 sequences, less than 15% of them seen just once; the ten biggest clones take up 20% to 25%. This sequence joins TRBV5-6 and TRBJ2-7; TRBD1 might be the D (6 bases). The sample in question was CD8+ T cells not binding an NS4B(214-222) dextramer, sorted from PBMCs, obtained more than 20 days after the first yellow fever vaccination. This receptor was taken from a man younger than 30 who received the YFV17D yellow fever vaccine. CDR3 in DNA: TGTGCCAGCAGCTTTCGGGACACTACCTACGAGCAGTACTTC. This gives the protein CASSFRDTTYEQYF.